This TCR beta chain was documented in a study of CD8+CD57+ T cells in acquired aplastic anemia. Turning to the study itself: Recorded DNA amounts for sorted CD4+ and CD8+ cells had an average of approximately 3 ug. Regarding the study as a whole: Both patients and controls carried the same twenty-nine CD8+ CDR3 sequences.

On this clonotype: Antigen: not known.

Genomic DNA constituted the template upon which TCR beta VDJ and CDR3 profiling was performed. TCRdb re-called the reads through MiXCR, storing one row per CDR3 protein. The sample has a few hundred thousand distinct CDR3 sequences, less than 60% seen once. Patients included in sequencing had previously demonstrated CD8+CD57+ cell expansion by flow cytometry. V lost 6 bases and J lost 2, with 8 bases in between. The CDR3 is 13 amino acids. Germline V CDR1 and CDR2: KGHDR, SFDVKD. Sequenced sample: sorted CD4+, CD8+, or CD8+CD57+ T cells (not recorded which) from PBMCs. V gene TRBV24-1 combines with J gene TRBJ2-3; D is uncertain. The TCR comes from a human donor with aplastic anemia. The chain's CDR3 is CATSSPNTDTQYF. The CDR3 region has the DNA TGTGCCACCAGTTCTCCAAACACAGATACGCAGTATTTT.